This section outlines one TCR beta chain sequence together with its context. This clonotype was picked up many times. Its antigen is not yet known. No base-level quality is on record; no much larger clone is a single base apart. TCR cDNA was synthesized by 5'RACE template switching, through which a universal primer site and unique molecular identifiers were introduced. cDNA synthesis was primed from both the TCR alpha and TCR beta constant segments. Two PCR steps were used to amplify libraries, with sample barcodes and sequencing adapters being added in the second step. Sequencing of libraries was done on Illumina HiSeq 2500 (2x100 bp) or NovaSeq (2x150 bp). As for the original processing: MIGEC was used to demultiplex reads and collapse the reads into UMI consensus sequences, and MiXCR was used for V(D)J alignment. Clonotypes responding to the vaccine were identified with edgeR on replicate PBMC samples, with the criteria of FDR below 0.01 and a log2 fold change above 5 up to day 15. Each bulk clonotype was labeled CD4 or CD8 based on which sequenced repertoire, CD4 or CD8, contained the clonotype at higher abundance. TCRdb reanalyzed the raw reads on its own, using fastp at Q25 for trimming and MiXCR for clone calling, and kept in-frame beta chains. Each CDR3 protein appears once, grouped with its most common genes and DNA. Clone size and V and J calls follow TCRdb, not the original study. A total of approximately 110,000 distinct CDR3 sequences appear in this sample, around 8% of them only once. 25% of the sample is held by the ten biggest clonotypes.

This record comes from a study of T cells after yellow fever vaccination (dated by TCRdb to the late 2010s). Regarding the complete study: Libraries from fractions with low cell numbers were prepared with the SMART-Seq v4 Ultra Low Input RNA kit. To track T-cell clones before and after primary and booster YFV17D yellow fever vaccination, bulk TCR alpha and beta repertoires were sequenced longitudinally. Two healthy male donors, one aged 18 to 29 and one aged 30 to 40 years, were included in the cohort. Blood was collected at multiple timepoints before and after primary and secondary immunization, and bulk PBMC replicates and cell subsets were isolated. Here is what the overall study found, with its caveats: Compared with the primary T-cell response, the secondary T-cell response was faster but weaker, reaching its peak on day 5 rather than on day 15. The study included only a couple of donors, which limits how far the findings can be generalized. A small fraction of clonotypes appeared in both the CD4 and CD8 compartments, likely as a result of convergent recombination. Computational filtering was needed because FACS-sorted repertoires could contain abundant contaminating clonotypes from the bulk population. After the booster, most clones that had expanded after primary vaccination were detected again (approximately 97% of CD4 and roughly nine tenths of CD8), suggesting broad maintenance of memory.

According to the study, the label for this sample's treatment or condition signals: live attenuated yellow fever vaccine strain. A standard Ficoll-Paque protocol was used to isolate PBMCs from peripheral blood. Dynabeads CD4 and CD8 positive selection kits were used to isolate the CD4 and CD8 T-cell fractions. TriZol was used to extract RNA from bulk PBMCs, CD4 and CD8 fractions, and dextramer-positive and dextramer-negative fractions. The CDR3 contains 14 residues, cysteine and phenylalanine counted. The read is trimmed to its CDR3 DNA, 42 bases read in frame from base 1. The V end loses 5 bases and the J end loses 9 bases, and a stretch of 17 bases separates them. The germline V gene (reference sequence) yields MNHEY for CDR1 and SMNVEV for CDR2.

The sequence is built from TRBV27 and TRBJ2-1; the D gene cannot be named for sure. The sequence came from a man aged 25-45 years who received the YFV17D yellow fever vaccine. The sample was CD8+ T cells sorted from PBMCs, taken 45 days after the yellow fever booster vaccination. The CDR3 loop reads CASSPRSAYGEQFF. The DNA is TGTGCCAGCAGTCCCCGGTCTGCCTATGGTGAGCAGTTCTTC.